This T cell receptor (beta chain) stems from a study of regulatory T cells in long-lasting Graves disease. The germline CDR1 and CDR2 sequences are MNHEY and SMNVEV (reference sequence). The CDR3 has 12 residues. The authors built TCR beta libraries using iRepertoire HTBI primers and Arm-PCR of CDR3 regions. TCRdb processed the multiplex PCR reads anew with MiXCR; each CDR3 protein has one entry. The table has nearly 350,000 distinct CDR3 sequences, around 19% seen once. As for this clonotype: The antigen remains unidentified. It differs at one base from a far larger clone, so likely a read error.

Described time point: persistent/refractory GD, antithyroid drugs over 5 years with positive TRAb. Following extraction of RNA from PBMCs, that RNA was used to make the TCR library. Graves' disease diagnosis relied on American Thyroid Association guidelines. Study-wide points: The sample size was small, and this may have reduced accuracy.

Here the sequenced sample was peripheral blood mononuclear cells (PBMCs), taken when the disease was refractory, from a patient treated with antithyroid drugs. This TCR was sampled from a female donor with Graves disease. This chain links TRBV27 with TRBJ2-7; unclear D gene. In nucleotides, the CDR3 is TGTGCCAGCAGTTTAGCTGGGTATGAGCAGTGCTTC. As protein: CASSLAGYEQCF.